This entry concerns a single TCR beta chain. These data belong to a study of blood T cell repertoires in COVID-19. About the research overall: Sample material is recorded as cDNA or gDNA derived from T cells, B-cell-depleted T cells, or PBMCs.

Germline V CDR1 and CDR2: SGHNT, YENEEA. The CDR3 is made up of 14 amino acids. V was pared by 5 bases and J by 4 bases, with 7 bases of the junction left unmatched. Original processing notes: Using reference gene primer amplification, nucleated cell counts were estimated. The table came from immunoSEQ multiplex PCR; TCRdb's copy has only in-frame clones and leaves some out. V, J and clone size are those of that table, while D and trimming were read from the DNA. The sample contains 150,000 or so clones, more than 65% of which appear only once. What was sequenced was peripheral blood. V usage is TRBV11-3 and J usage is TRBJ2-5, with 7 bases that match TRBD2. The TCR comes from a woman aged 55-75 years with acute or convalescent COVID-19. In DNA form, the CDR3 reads TGTGCCAGCAGCAACACCGGGACTACAGAGACCCAGTACTTC. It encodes CASSNTGTTETQYF.